The 13 T cell receptor beta chains reported below all come from one sample, sequenced in a study of OX40 agonist ivuxolimab in advanced cancers. Using immunoSEQ multiplex PCR, the repertoire was profiled, and TCRdb retains in-frame clones only, with some absent. In the table there are 15,000 or so clones, about 80% of which are singletons. Sequences were derived from CD4+ or CD8+ T cells sorted from blood, sampled in a trial of the OX40 agonist ivuxolimab. The receptors come from an adult with an advanced solid tumor such as melanoma, head and neck, liver or kidney cancer.

V usage is TRBV2 and J usage is TRBJ2-1; D uncertain. This CDR3 contains 14 residues. Per the germline V gene, CDR1 is SNHLY and CDR2 is FYNNEI. V lost 4 bases and J 0 bases, leaving 7 bases between the germline ends. CDR3 sequence: CASSGPSSYNEQFF. CDR3 in DNA: TGTGCCAGCAGTGGGCCAAGCTCCTACAATGAGCAGTTCTTC.

The chain couples TRBV6-5 to TRBJ2-1; the D gene is possibly TRBD1 (7 bases). Trimming shortened V by 7 bases and J by 6 bases, and 16 bases separated the two germline ends. Germline-derived CDR1 and CDR2 are MNHEY and SVGAGI. CDR3 length: 14 amino acids. The CDR3 nucleotides read TGTGCCAGCAATTTGGCGCAGGGGGGCAATGAGCAGTTCTTC. As protein: CASNLAQGGNEQFF.

This rearrangement joins TRBV4-2 to TRBJ2-7, with unresolved D. This CDR3 spans 18 amino acids. Germline V gene lookup returns CDR1 LGHNA and CDR2 YNFKEQ. Trimming removed 0 bases at V and 2 bases at J, with 20 bases between. CDR3 sequence reads: CASSQDSSRASPPYEQYF. The CDR3 DNA follows: TGTGCCAGCAGCCAAGATAGTTCCCGGGCCTCACCCCCCTACGAGCAGTACTTC.

The chain carries TRBV4-1 and TRBJ2-7; 8 nucleotides align to TRBD1. The V gene's germline CDR1 is MGHRA and CDR2 YSYEKL. CDR3 length equals 14 residues. J lost 5 bases, V lost 3 bases, and 6 bases had no gene match. For the CDR3, the DNA is TGCGCCAGCAGCCACGGGACAGGACGGAACGAGCAGTACTTC. Amino acids: CASSHGTGRNEQYF.

J is TRBJ2-7 and V is TRBV5-1; D gene uncertain. CDR1 and CDR2 from the germline V gene are SGHRS and YFSETQ. Deletions cut 4 bases from V and 5 bases from J, with 16 bases between. The CDR3 extends over 14 amino acids. The CDR3 loop is CASSGFGPHDEQYF. In DNA form, the CDR3 reads TGCGCCAGCAGCGGGTTCGGCCCCCACGACGAGCAGTACTTC.

By proportion, this clone is medium-sized. The chain carries TRBV5-6 and TRBJ2-2, with D possibly called TRBD1 or TRBD2 (6 bases each). This CDR3 is built from 17 residues. V was cut by 0 bases and J by 3 bases, with 15 bases left in between. Germline assignment: CDR1 SGHDT and CDR2 YYEEEE. Here the CDR3 DNA reads TGTGCCAGCAGCTTGGCCGCGGAGGGGGTTGACACCGGGGAGCTGTTTTTT. Protein product: CASSLAAEGVDTGELFF.

This chain joins TRBV11-1 and TRBJ2-7; D gene ambiguous. The germline V gene encodes CDR1 SGHAT and CDR2 FQDESV (reference sequence). The length of the CDR3 is 15 residues. Between the trimmed V and J ends, which lost 4 bases and 2 bases, there was a span of 15 bases. CDR3 amino acids: CASSYDRTAAYEQYF. CDR3 nucleotides: TGTGCCAGCAGCTACGACCGGACCGCGGCCTACGAGCAGTACTTC.

The V gene is TRBV5-1, the J gene TRBJ1-1; 7 positions match TRBD1. Per germline, CDR1 SGHRS and CDR2 YFSETQ. V lost 3 bases, J lost 2 bases, and 7 bases stayed unmatched. This CDR3 has 15 residues. CDR3 DNA: TGCGCCAGCAGCTCTTCGACAGGGCTAAACACTGAAGCTTTCTTT. Encoded protein: CASSSSTGLNTEAFF.

The chain recombines TRBV9 with TRBJ1-5; D unclear. CDR3 length: 18 residues. From germline, CDR1 is SGDLS and CDR2 YYNGEE. V gave up 3 bases and J gave up 1 base, with 20 bases separating them. The CDR3 nucleotides read TGTGCCAGCAGCGAGATCCCCCCGAGGCCCGGGAGCAATCAGCCCCAGCATTTT. Translating it yields CASSEIPPRPGSNQPQHF.

This clone has a handful of counts. The chain couples TRBV11-2 to TRBJ2-7; tentatively, D is TRBD2 (6 bases). The CDR3 totals 16 residues. V was cut by 0 bases and J by 3 bases, with 15 bases left in between. Per germline, CDR1 SGHAT and CDR2 FQNNGV. The DNA of the CDR3 is TGTGCCAGCAGCTTAGATCGGGAGTGGGGAAACTACGAGCAGTACTTC. Its translation is CASSLDREWGNYEQYF.

This clone was recorded once. The chain recombines TRBV6-5 with TRBJ2-7; TRBD1 matches 7 bases. Losses at the gene ends were 1 base for V and 0 bases for J; bases not matched to a gene: 3. The CDR3 runs 15 residues. Germline CDR1 is MNHEY and CDR2 is SVGAGI. CDR3 sequence: CASSYWTGSSYEQYF. The CDR3 DNA reads as TGTGCCAGCAGTTACTGGACAGGAAGCTCCTACGAGCAGTACTTC.

The CDR3 spells CASSVRASGRTDTQYF. The CDR3 coding sequence is TGTGCCAGCAGCGTCAGGGCTAGCGGGAGAACAGATACGCAGTATTTT. V gene TRBV9 combines with J gene TRBJ2-3; 10 bases fit TRBD2. V lost 2 bases, J lost 3 bases, and 6 bases stayed unmatched. Germline CDR1 SGDLS, CDR2 YYNGEE. The CDR3 spans 16 residues. Complete variable domain (other parts from reference TRBV9 and TRBJ2-3): DSGVTQTPKHLITATGQRVTLRCSPRSGDLSVYWYQQSLDQGLQFLIQYYNGEERAKGNILERFSAQQFPDLHSELNLSSLELGDSALYFCASSVRASGRTDTQYFGPGTRLTVL.

This chain joins TRBV29-1 and TRBJ2-1; D gene uncertain. This CDR3 has 15 amino acids. The germline V and J ends were trimmed by 1 base and 2 bases, with 12 bases remaining between them. Germline V CDR1 and CDR2: SQVTM, ANQGSEA. DNA of the CDR3: TGCAGCGTTGAAGTGACTCCGCCCCCCTACAATGAGCAGTTCTTC. Its protein product is CSVEVTPPPYNEQFF.